This T cell receptor (beta chain) is drawn from a study of OX40 agonist ivuxolimab in advanced cancers. Note on this clone: Its antigen is not known. Mismatch with germline at one junction end may stem from a read error.

Sampling of blood occurred at baseline, cycle 4 day 1, and cycle 7 day 1. Study-level points and caveats: At 0.1 to 3.0 mg/kg and by week 6, CD4+ and CD8+ T cells in the blood had expanded clonally. Expanded clones tended on average to be more numerous among CD8+ T cells than CD4+.

Generated by immunoSEQ multiplex PCR, the TCRdb table keeps only in-frame clones and is missing some. Here the sample spans approximately 26,000 clones, roughly nine tenths being singletons. The CDR3 loop spans 14 amino acids. Per the germline V gene, CDR1 is MNHEY and CDR2 is SVGAGI. Here the sequenced sample was CD4+ or CD8+ T cells sorted from blood, taken in a trial of the OX40 agonist ivuxolimab. This chain joins TRBV6-5 and TRBJ2-2, with D unclear. The clonotype was recovered from an adult with an advanced solid tumor such as melanoma, head and neck, liver or kidney cancer. CDR3 residues: CASTYGQYTGELFF. CDR3 bases: TGTGCCAGCACTTACGGGCAATACACCGGGGAGCTGTTTTTT.